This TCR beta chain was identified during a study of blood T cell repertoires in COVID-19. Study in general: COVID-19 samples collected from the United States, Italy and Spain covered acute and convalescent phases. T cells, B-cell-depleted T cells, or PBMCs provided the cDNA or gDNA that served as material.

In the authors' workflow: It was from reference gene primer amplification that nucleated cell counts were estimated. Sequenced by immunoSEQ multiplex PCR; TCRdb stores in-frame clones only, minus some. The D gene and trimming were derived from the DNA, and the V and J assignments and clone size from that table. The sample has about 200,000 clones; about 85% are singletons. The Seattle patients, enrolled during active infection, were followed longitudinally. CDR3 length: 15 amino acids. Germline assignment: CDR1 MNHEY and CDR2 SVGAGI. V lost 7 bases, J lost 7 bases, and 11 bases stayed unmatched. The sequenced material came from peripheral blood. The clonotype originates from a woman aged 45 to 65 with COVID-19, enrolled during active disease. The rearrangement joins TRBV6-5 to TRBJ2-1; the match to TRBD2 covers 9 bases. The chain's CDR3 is CASKSPSGGRNEQFF. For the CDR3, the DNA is TGTGCCAGCAAAAGCCCCAGCGGGGGGAGAAATGAGCAGTTCTTC.